Shown below are 25 T cell receptor beta chains from a single sample sequenced in a study of blood T cell repertoires in COVID-19. The method was immunoSEQ multiplex PCR; TCRdb's version includes in-frame clones alone and lacks a portion of them. Here the sample spans around 300,000 clones, 70% to 90% being singletons. Sequencing was performed on PBMCs or T cells enriched from blood (not recorded which). Receptors were obtained from a woman aged 25 to 39 who had recovered from COVID-19.

The chain joins TRBV7-2 to TRBJ2-2, with D maybe TRBD2 (6 bases). The CDR3 loop spans 16 amino acids. CDR1 and CDR2 (germline): SGHTA, FQGNSA. The V gene lost 1 base and the J gene lost 4 bases, with 13 bases spanning the gap. The CDR3 region has the DNA TGTGCCAGCAGCTTAGGGTCGGGGGACCCCACCGGGGAGCTGTTTTTT. Amino acids: CASSLGSGDPTGELFF. The whole variable domain, filled in from reference TRBV7-2 and TRBJ2-2, reads GAGVSQSPSNKVTEKGKDVELRCDPISGHTALYWYRQSLGQGLEFLIYFQGNSAPDKSGLPSDRFSAERTGGSVSTLTIQRTQQEDSAVYLCASSLGSGDPTGELFFGEGSRLTVL.

This clone turned up a few times. This chain uses TRBV13 with TRBJ2-1, with D possibly TRBD2 on 6 matching bases. Germline V lookup: CDR1 PRHDT, CDR2 FYEKMQ (reference sequence). The V end was cut by 1 base, the J end by 9 bases, with 22 bases between. The length of the CDR3 is 17 residues. CDR3 in amino acids: CASSLVHGGWEEGEQFF. CDR3 coding DNA: TGTGCCAGCAGCTTAGTTCACGGCGGGTGGGAGGAGGGTGAGCAGTTCTTC.

This rearrangement joins TRBV14 to TRBJ2-2; 10 bases match TRBD1. CDR1 SGHDN and CDR2 FVKESK come from the germline V gene. The trim removed 0 bases at V and 6 bases at J, leaving 13 bases unmatched. The CDR3 runs 19 residues. The CDR3 protein is CASSQDGPRDRGVSGELFF. In DNA, the CDR3 is TGTGCCAGCAGCCAAGATGGGCCCCGGGACAGGGGTGTATCCGGGGAGCTGTTTTTT.

V and J are TRBV5-1 and TRBJ2-6; weak D call: TRBD1 (7 bases). Trimming took off 2 bases at V and 6 bases at J, with 9 bases between the two ends. The CDR3 length is 14 residues. Looked up from germline, CDR1 is SGHRS and CDR2 is YFSETQ. CDR3 DNA: TGCGCCAGCAGCTTCAGGGGGGAGGCCAACGTCCTGACTTTC. It yields the protein CASSFRGEANVLTF.

The genes are TRBV21-1 and TRBJ1-5; the D segment call TRBD1 is taken from the table without a DNA check. TRBV21-1 represents a pseudogene. The CDR3 runs to 15 residues. The CDR3 protein is CASSTSGTDNQPQHF. The CDR3 DNA is TGTGCCAGCAGCACCTCCGGGACAGACAATCAGCCCCAGCATTTT.

The genes are TRBV5-6 and TRBJ2-5; 9 nucleotides agree with TRBD2. V lost 3 bases to trimming and J lost 5 bases; unmatched junction nucleotides: 8. This CDR3 has 15 amino acids. The germline gives CDR1 SGHDT, CDR2 YYEEEE. CDR3 residues: CASSSTRGGRETQYF. CDR3 in DNA: TGTGCCAGCAGCTCTACGCGGGGGGGCCGGGAGACCCAGTACTTC.

The chain couples TRBV15 to TRBJ2-5, with 7 bases identical to TRBD1. The V segment lost 1 base and the J segment 2 bases; nucleotides outside the gene matches: 4. From germline, CDR1 is LNHNV and CDR2 YYDKDF (reference sequence). This CDR3 has 15 residues. The DNA of the CDR3 is TGTGCCACCAGCAGAGTAGGGACAGTTCAAGAGACCCAGTACTTC. Translated, it gives CATSRVGTVQETQYF.

The chain joins TRBV20-1 to TRBJ1-5, with D possibly matching TRBD1 (5 bases). This CDR3 contains 17 residues. Between the trimmed V and J ends, which lost 3 bases and 0 bases, there was a span of 18 bases. Looked up from germline, CDR1 is DFQATT and CDR2 is SNEGSKA (reference sequence). The CDR3 sequence is CSASGRGREFSNQPQHF. The CDR3 nucleotides are TGCAGTGCTAGTGGGCGCGGCAGGGAATTTAGCAATCAGCCCCAGCATTTT.

The chain is built from TRBV19 and TRBJ1-4; TRBD1 matches 9 bases. This CDR3 is 15 amino acids long. Per the germline V gene, CDR1 is LNHDA and CDR2 is SQIVND (reference sequence). Unmatched junction bases numbered 6, after V lost 8 bases and J lost 2 bases. The DNA for the CDR3 is TGTGCCAGTCAACAGGGGGCGGGCACTAATGAAAAACTGTTTTTT. As protein: CASQQGAGTNEKLFF.

The chain couples TRBV2 to TRBJ1-1; tentatively, D is TRBD1 (5 bases). This CDR3 comprises 14 residues. Between the trimmed V and J ends, which lost 2 bases and 3 bases, there was a span of 10 bases. The germline V gene has CDR1 SNHLY and CDR2 FYNNEI. For the CDR3, the DNA is TGTGCCAGCAGTGAACAGGGCTCGTACACTGAAGCTTTCTTT. This gives the protein CASSEQGSYTEAFF. Variable domain in full (rest from reference TRBV2 and TRBJ1-1): EPEVTQTPSHQVTQMGQEVILRCVPISNHLYFYWYRQILGQKVEFLVSFYNNEISEKSEIFDDQFSVERPDGSNFTLKIRSTKLEDSAMYFCASSEQGSYTEAFFGQGTRLTVV.

The chain links TRBV23-1 to TRBJ1-5; 9 positions agree with TRBD1. TRBV23-1 is classed as an ORF, of uncertain function. The ends lost 8 bases at V and 5 bases at J; junction bases unmatched: 4. The CDR3 runs to 13 residues. In DNA, the CDR3 is TGCGCCAGCGGACAGGGGCGACATCAGCCCCAGCATTTT. The encoded protein is CASGQGRHQPQHF.

V is TRBV6-5 and J is TRBJ2-7; 7 bases match TRBD1. Losses at the gene ends were 5 bases for V and 4 bases for J; bases not matched to a gene: 11. Germline CDR1 reads MNHEY; CDR2 reads SVGAGI. The CDR3 has 15 residues. The CDR3 DNA reads as TGTGCCAGCAGTCGACAGGGAACCCCCGGGTACGAGCAGTACTTC. The encoded protein is CASSRQGTPGYEQYF.

The genes are TRBV30 and TRBJ2-5; D gene unclear. From germline, CDR1 is GTSNPN and CDR2 SVGIG (reference sequence). The CDR3 runs 12 residues. Deletions cut 0 bases from V and 4 bases from J, with 6 bases between. CDR3 nucleotide sequence: TGTGCCTGGAGTGTACAGCCAGAGACCCAGTACTTC. Translated, it gives CAWSVQPETQYF.

The chain recombines TRBV4-2 with TRBJ2-7, with TRBD2 matching over 7 bases. With 0 bases clipped from V and 4 bases from J, the junction kept 0 bases outside the gene matches. Germline V lookup: CDR1 LGHNA, CDR2 YNFKEQ. The CDR3 contains 13 residues. CDR3 amino acids: CASSQEAGYEQYF. In DNA form, the CDR3 reads TGTGCCAGCAGCCAAGAAGCGGGGTACGAGCAGTACTTC.

J is TRBJ2-3 and V is TRBV19; 7 bases are a match to TRBD2. The CDR3 totals 14 residues. Trimming took 7 bases from V and 3 from J; bases not matched to a gene: 7. Per germline, CDR1 LNHDA and CDR2 SQIVND (reference sequence). The CDR3 DNA is TGTGCCAGTAATAAGCGGGGACGTACAGATACGCAGTATTTT. It encodes CASNKRGRTDTQYF.

The chain combines TRBV5-4 with TRBJ1-6, with 10 positions matching TRBD1. The V gene's germline CDR1 is SGHNT and CDR2 YYREEE (reference sequence). This CDR3 spans 15 amino acids. V lost 2 bases, J lost 8 bases, and 4 bases stayed unmatched. DNA of the CDR3: TGTGCCAGCAGCTTTACCGGGACAGGGGATTCACCCCTCCACTTT. Residues: CASSFTGTGDSPLHF. The entire variable domain, with the rest obtained from reference TRBV5-4 and TRBJ1-6, is as follows: ETGVTQSPTHLIKTRGQQVTLRCSSQSGHNTVSWYQQALGQGPQFIFQYYREEENGRGNFPPRFSGLQFPNYSSELNVNALELDDSALYLCASSFTGTGDSPLHFGNGTRLTVT.

This CDR3 reads CASSPGVNTGELFF. CDR3 nucleotide sequence: TGCGCCAGCAGCCCCGGGGTGAACACCGGGGAGCTGTTTTTT. V and J are TRBV4-3 and TRBJ2-2, with D perhaps matching TRBD2 (5 bases). Trimming left V 4 bases short and J 1 base short, with 7 bases between. Germline CDR1 is LGHNA and CDR2 is YSLEER. The CDR3 runs to 14 residues.

Comments on this clone: The junction differs from germline at one of its ends, possibly a read error. The chain employs TRBV25-1 and TRBJ1-2; 11 bases match TRBD1. The CDR3 length is 15 residues. Germline values: CDR1 MGHDK, CDR2 SYGVNS. In nucleotides, the CDR3 is TGTGCCAGCAGTGATCAAAAGGGGGACAGGGGGGTAGTACTCTTC. This codes for CASSDQKGDRGVVLF.

V usage is TRBV6-2 or TRBV6-3 and J usage is TRBJ2-7; the D gene is possibly TRBD2 (6 bases). This CDR3 contains 13 residues. Trimming shortened V by 0 bases and J by 6 bases, and 9 bases separated the two germline ends. CDR1 MNHEY and CDR2 SVGEGT come from the germline V gene. The CDR3 sequence: CASSYSMGGEQYF. DNA of the CDR3: TGTGCCAGCAGTTACTCCATGGGGGGCGAGCAGTACTTC.

The chain combines TRBV2 with TRBJ2-5; 8 bases align to TRBD2. This CDR3 is 15 amino acids long. After removal of 7 bases from V and 5 bases from J, the junction contained 12 bases not matched to a gene. CDR1 is SNHLY, CDR2 FYNNEI, per germline. CDR3 amino acids: CASIRVAGRRETQYF. The CDR3, as DNA: TGTGCCAGCATTCGAGTAGCGGGGAGGCGGGAGACCCAGTACTTC. Full variable domain (remainder filled in from reference TRBV2 and TRBJ2-5): EPEVTQTPSHQVTQMGQEVILRCVPISNHLYFYWYRQILGQKVEFLVSFYNNEISEKSEIFDDQFSVERPDGSNFTLKIRSTKLEDSAMYFCASIRVAGRRETQYFGPGTRLLVL.

This chain links TRBV10-3 with TRBJ2-1; 12 positions agree with TRBD2. The germline V gene encodes CDR1 ENHRY and CDR2 SYGVKD. The CDR3 loop spans 15 amino acids. The ends lost 0 bases at V and 9 bases at J; junction bases unmatched: 3. CDR3 protein: CAISESLAGGGEQFF. The CDR3 bases are TGTGCCATCAGTGAGTCCCTAGCGGGGGGGGGTGAGCAGTTCTTC.

The rearrangement uses TRBV5-1 and TRBJ1-6; 7 positions match TRBD1. The CDR3 sequence is 15 residues long. The germline V gene has CDR1 SGHRS and CDR2 YFSETQ. Trimming removed 4 bases from V and 2 bases from J; junction bases left unmatched: 3. The CDR3 nucleotides read TGCGCCAGCAGCCTGGGGACAGCCTATAATTCACCCCTCCACTTT. This codes for CASSLGTAYNSPLHF.

This clone was recorded a few times. The genes are TRBV5-1 and TRBJ1-1; 8 bases agree with TRBD1. J was trimmed by 7 bases and V by 0 bases; bases with no gene match: 5. Germline loops: CDR1 SGHRS, CDR2 YFSETQ. CDR3 length: 14 residues. The CDR3 loop reads CASSLEAGGGEAFF. The CDR3 DNA reads TGCGCCAGCAGCTTGGAGGCAGGGGGCGGTGAAGCTTTCTTT.

The DNA for the CDR3 is TGTGCCAGCAGTGAAGGAGGGAGCGGCACAGATACGCAGTATTTT. This translates into CASSEGGSGTDTQYF. The J gene is TRBJ2-3, the V gene TRBV6-4; a possible D gene is TRBD2 (6 bases). CDR3 length: 15 residues. With 3 bases removed from V and 1 base from J, the gap between germline ends came to 11 bases. The germline CDR1 and CDR2 sequences are MRHNA and SNTAGT.

The chain uses TRBV4-1 and TRBJ1-1; no firm D call. CDR1 is MGHRA and CDR2 is YSYEKL in the germline V gene. The CDR3 runs to 15 residues. Trimming took off 3 bases at V and 2 bases at J, with 13 bases between the two ends. Here the CDR3 reads CASSHFIADNTEAFF. CDR3 coding DNA: TGCGCCAGCAGCCATTTTATAGCGGATAACACTGAAGCTTTCTTT.